The 16 T cell receptor beta chains below come from one sample, sequenced in a study of CD4 and CD8 cells across lung adenocarcinoma regions. Using its own MiXCR run on the PCR reads, TCRdb lists one record per CDR3 protein. This sample has around 3,900 distinct CDR3 sequences, with roughly half found just once. Specimen: CD4+ T cells from the margin of a lung tumor. Receptors were obtained from a female donor with lung adenocarcinoma. The CD4 and CD8 labels of this study may be unreliable.

By share of the sample, this clonotype is medium-sized. CDR3 in amino acids: CASSARQGMNTEAFF. The CDR3 coding sequence is TGTGCCAGCAGTGCTAGACAGGGGATGAACACTGAAGCTTTCTTT. This rearrangement joins TRBV6-1 to TRBJ1-1, with TRBD1 identical over 8 bases. The CDR3 spans 15 residues. The germline V gene has CDR1 MNHNS and CDR2 SASEGT. The V gene end was trimmed by 4 bases and the J gene end by 0 bases; junction bases not matched to a gene: 4.

The chain carries TRBV5-1 and TRBJ2-1; perhaps TRBD2 as D (6 bases). The closer fit of TRBJ2-5 to the DNA end suggests the J call may be wrong. The CDR3 consists of 15 residues. CDR1 is SGHRS, CDR2 YFSETQ, per germline. The CDR3: CASRFLRDIQETQYF. The CDR3 bases are TGCGCCAGCAGGTTTTTGCGGGATATACAAGAGACCCAGTACTTC.

The chain combines TRBV6-1 with TRBJ2-4; TRBD2 matches 9 bases. With the DNA end fitting TRBJ2-1 better, the J assignment may be wrong. The CDR3 is 15 amino acids. The germline V gene has CDR1 MNHNS and CDR2 SASEGT. CDR3 bases: TGTGCCAGCAGAAGAACCGGGACTAGCCTTAACAATCAGTTCTTC. It codes for CASRRTGTSLNNQFF.

The J gene is TRBJ2-6, the V gene TRBV6-5; 7 bases agree with TRBD1. This CDR3 is built from 17 residues. V trimming: 0 bases; J trimming: 0 bases; junction bases outside the gene matches: 2. The V gene's germline CDR1 is MNHEY and CDR2 SVGAGI. The CDR3 reads CASSYSQGVSGANVLTF. In DNA, the CDR3 is TGTGCCAGCAGTTACTCGCAGGGGGTCTCTGGGGCCAACGTCCTGACTTTC.

The chain uses TRBV6-1 and TRBJ2-4; tentatively, D is TRBD2 (6 bases). This CDR3 is 15 amino acids long. Germline CDR1 is MNHNS and CDR2 is SASEGT. The V and J ends lost 5 bases and 13 bases respectively, with 24 bases between them. Here the CDR3 reads CASSKGRGGNNVQYF. CDR3 coding DNA: TGTGCCAGCAGTAAGGGGCGGGGCGGCAACAACGTGCAGTACTTC.

For this clonotype: A junction end diverges from the germline sequence, so it may reflect a read error. J is TRBJ2-4 and V is TRBV10-3, with 8 bases that match TRBD2. CDR1 ENHRY and CDR2 SYGVKD come from the germline V gene. The CDR3 contains 14 residues. CDR3 sequence: CATRGGRATDMQYF. The CDR3 DNA is TGTGCCACCCGGGGGGGGAGAGCGACAGATATGCAGTACTTT.

The rearrangement uses TRBV6-1 and TRBJ1-1; 9 nucleotides align to TRBD1. Trimming took 6 bases from V and 0 from J; bases not matched to a gene: 8. Germline lookup yields CDR1 MNHNS and CDR2 SASEGT. The CDR3 runs 16 residues. The CDR3 DNA reads as TGTGCCAGCAGGGTGGGGACAGGGAGGATGAACACTGAAGCTTTCTTT. This translates into CASRVGTGRMNTEAFF.

This clonotype is labeled medium-sized. This chain connects TRBV7-2 to TRBJ2-5; D not resolved. The germline V gene encodes CDR1 SGHTA and CDR2 FQGNSA. The CDR3 runs 13 residues. The V and J ends lost 1 base and 0 bases respectively, with 3 bases between them. CDR3: CASSLGYQETQYF. CDR3 coding DNA: TGTGCCAGCAGCTTAGGGTACCAAGAGACCCAGTACTTC.

J is TRBJ2-5 and V is TRBV24-1, with 7 bases lining up with TRBD2. The length of the CDR3 is 13 residues. Germline-derived CDR1 and CDR2 are KGHDR and SFDVKD. V was pared by 7 bases and J by 11 bases, with 12 bases of the junction left unmatched. The CDR3 DNA reads TGTGCCACCAGAGAGCGGGATAGGGAGGCGCAGTACTTC. This encodes CATRERDREAQYF.

The chain carries TRBV6-1 and TRBJ1-1; D is undetermined. CDR3 length: 14 amino acids. V was clipped by 9 bases and J by 0 bases, with 14 bases between them. CDR1 MNHNS and CDR2 SASEGT come from the germline V gene. This chain's CDR3 is CASNREAMNTEAFF. CDR3 nucleotide sequence: TGTGCCAGTAACAGAGAGGCGATGAACACTGAAGCTTTCTTT.

By share of the sample, this clonotype is large. J is TRBJ2-4 and V is TRBV27; 7 nucleotides match TRBD2. This CDR3 region has 13 residues. The germline gives CDR1 MNHEY, CDR2 SMNVEV (reference sequence). J gave up 4 bases and V 6 bases, and 3 bases lay outside the gene matches. The CDR3 DNA sequence: TGTGCCAGCAGCCTTAGCGGGAAAAACATTCAGTACTTC. Translating gives CASSLSGKNIQYF.

This clonotype is medium-sized by share. V usage is TRBV6-1 and J usage is TRBJ2-5; tentative D call: TRBD2 (5 bases). Trimming cost V 6 bases and J 7 bases, with 18 bases left between them. CDR1 MNHNS and CDR2 SASEGT come from the germline V gene. CDR3 length: 14 residues. This chain's CDR3 is CASRPGDRGRTQYF. The CDR3, as DNA: TGTGCCAGCAGGCCAGGCGACCGGGGAAGGACCCAGTACTTC.

This chain uses TRBV7-8 with TRBJ2-1; 10 bases align to TRBD1. The tail of the sequence fits TRBJ2-7 better, so the J call may be wrong. Germline V lookup: CDR1 SGHVS, CDR2 FQNEAQ. This CDR3 has 14 residues. The CDR3 loop is CASSLGQGGSEQYF. CDR3 DNA sequence: TGTGCCAGCAGCCTCGGACAGGGGGGCAGCGAGCAGTACTTC.

Comment on this clonotype: A much larger clonotype is one base distant, so this may be a read error. V usage is TRBV6-5 and J usage is TRBJ2-2; D tentatively fits TRBD1 or TRBD2 (5 bases each). V was trimmed by 2 bases and J by 7 bases, leaving 11 bases between them. The germline gives CDR1 MNHEY, CDR2 SVGAGI. This CDR3 is 14 amino acids long. The CDR3 loop is CASSYGGADGELFF. The CDR3, as DNA: TGTGCCAGCAGTTACGGGGGAGCGGACGGGGAGCTGTTTTTT.

This chain uses TRBV6-4 with TRBJ2-5, with D perhaps matching TRBD2 (5 bases). The J call may be mistaken, given a closer DNA end match to TRBJ2-3. The CDR3 contains 15 residues. Germline assignment: CDR1 MRHNA and CDR2 SNTAGT. CDR3 region: CASGVGARDQETQYF. CDR3 nucleotide sequence: TGTGCCAGCGGTGTGGGAGCGCGTGACCAAGAGACCCAGTATTTT.

This rearrangement joins TRBV6-1 to TRBJ2-3, with 8 bases lining up with TRBD1. The CDR3 totals 15 residues. The germline CDR1 and CDR2 sequences are MNHNS and SASEGT. V dropped 0 bases and J dropped 9; count of bases not matched to a gene: 8. This chain's CDR3 is CASSEASGGKNTQYF. The CDR3 DNA reads as TGTGCCAGCAGTGAAGCGTCAGGGGGCAAAAACACGCAGTATTTT.